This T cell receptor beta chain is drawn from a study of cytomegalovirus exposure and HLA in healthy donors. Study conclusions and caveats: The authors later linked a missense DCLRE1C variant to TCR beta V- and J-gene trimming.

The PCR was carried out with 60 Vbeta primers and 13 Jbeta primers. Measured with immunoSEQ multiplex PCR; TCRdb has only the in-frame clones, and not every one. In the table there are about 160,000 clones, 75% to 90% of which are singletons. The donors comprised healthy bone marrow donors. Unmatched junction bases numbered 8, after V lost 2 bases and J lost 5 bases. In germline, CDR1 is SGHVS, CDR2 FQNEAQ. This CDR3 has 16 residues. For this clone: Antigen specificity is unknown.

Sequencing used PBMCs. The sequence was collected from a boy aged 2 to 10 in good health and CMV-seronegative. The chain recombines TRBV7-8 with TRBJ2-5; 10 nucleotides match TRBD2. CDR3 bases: TGTGCCAGCAGCTTAAACCCTAGCGGGGGAGGCGAGACCCAGTACTTC. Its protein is CASSLNPSGGGETQYF.